Presented here are 27 T cell receptor beta chains from one specimen sequenced in a study of T cell responses to AZD1222 COVID-19 vaccine. Repertoires were generated with immunoSEQ multiplex PCR, while TCRdb's copy carries only in-frame clones and drops some. Of about 60,000 clones in the sample, 84% were seen once. The sequencing used peripheral blood, collected on day 0 of AZD1222 vaccination. The origin of the receptors is an adult in good health.

This clone showed up just once. The chain couples TRBV7-9 to TRBJ2-1; perhaps TRBD1 as D (5 bases). This CDR3 comprises 15 residues. The V gene's germline CDR1 is SEHNR and CDR2 FQNEAQ (reference sequence). V was clipped by 2 bases and J by 2 bases, with 10 bases between them. This CDR3 reads CASSLQGIPYNEQFF. CDR3 coding DNA: TGTGCCAGCAGCTTACAGGGTATCCCCTACAATGAGCAGTTCTTC.

The chain is built from TRBV5-1 and TRBJ2-2; D not certain. From germline, CDR1 is SGHRS and CDR2 YFSETQ. Between the trimmed V and J ends, which lost 0 bases and 4 bases, there was a span of 7 bases. This CDR3 is built from 14 residues. In nucleotides, the CDR3 is TGCGCCAGCAGCTTGGTCACGGTCACCGGGGAGCTGTTTTTT. Protein: CASSLVTVTGELFF.

The chain combines TRBV5-5 with TRBJ1-1; no clear D gene. This CDR3 has 14 residues. Germline lookup yields CDR1 SGHKS and CDR2 YYEKEE (reference sequence). V lost 1 base, J lost 3 bases, and 10 bases lay in between. CDR3 amino acids: CASSLRQADTEAFF. CDR3 DNA sequence: TGTGCCAGCAGCTTGCGCCAGGCGGACACTGAAGCTTTCTTT.

This clone was observed a handful of times. The V and J genes are TRBV4-1 and TRBJ2-7, with 9 positions matching TRBD1. Germline CDR1 reads MGHRA; CDR2 reads YSYEKL. Trimming took 3 bases from V and 3 from J; bases not matched to a gene: 9. The CDR3 is made up of 16 amino acids. Written as DNA, the CDR3 is TGCGCCAGCAGCCACCCAGGGAGGGACAGGGACTACGAGCAGTACTTC. Translation: CASSHPGRDRDYEQYF.

This clone was found a few times. This chain joins TRBV2 and TRBJ2-5; 13 positions match TRBD2. Germline values: CDR1 SNHLY, CDR2 FYNNEI. After removal of 7 bases from V and 2 bases from J, the junction contained 10 bases not matched to a gene. The CDR3 consists of 17 residues. The CDR3 nucleotides read TGTGCCAGCAATCTGGGACTAGCGGGGCCTTCTCAAGAGACCCAGTACTTC. Amino acids: CASNLGLAGPSQETQYF.

The chain recombines TRBV5-6 with TRBJ1-2, with TRBD1 as a possible D gene (6 bases). V shed 0 bases and J shed 8 bases, with 20 bases lying between them. From germline, CDR1 is SGHDT and CDR2 YYEEEE. This CDR3 has 16 amino acids. As DNA, the CDR3 is TGTGCCAGCAGCTTGGCAGTAATCCGGCAGGGGTGGGGCTACACCTTC. Translating it yields CASSLAVIRQGWGYTF. Looking up the rest from reference TRBV5-6 and TRBJ1-2 gives the full variable domain: DAGVTQSPTHLIKTRGQQVTLRCSPKSGHDTVSWYQQALGQGPQFIFQYYEEEERQRGNFPDRFSGHQFPNYSSELNVNALLLGDSALYLCASSLAVIRQGWGYTFGSGTRLTVV.

The chain recombines TRBV7-6 with TRBJ1-2, with 9 bases fitting TRBD1. After removal of 5 bases from V and 1 base from J, the junction contained 17 bases not matched to a gene. Per the germline V gene, CDR1 is SGHVS and CDR2 is FNYEAQ. The CDR3 is 19 residues long. CDR3 sequence: CASSPRWSQGARSNYGYTF. As DNA, the CDR3 is TGTGCCAGCAGCCCCCGGTGGTCACAGGGGGCGCGGAGTAACTATGGCTACACCTTC.

The chain has TRBV25-1 and TRBJ2-5; 7 bases agree with TRBD1. J gave up 6 bases and V 3 bases, and 7 bases lay outside the gene matches. The CDR3 extends over 14 amino acids. The germline gives CDR1 MGHDK, CDR2 SYGVNS. The CDR3 nucleotides read TGTGCCAGCAGTGATCAGGGGGTAGAAAAGACCCAGTACTTC. It specifies CASSDQGVEKTQYF.

V gene TRBV7-8 combines with J gene TRBJ1-5; tentatively, D is TRBD1 (6 bases). CDR1 and CDR2 from the germline V gene are SGHVS and FQNEAQ. Trimming left V 2 bases short and J 4 bases short, with 12 bases between. This CDR3 is 15 amino acids long. The CDR3 DNA sequence: TGTGCCAGCAGCTTACGGGGGACAACAAATCAGCCCCAGCATTTT. Translated: CASSLRGTTNQPQHF.

The gene calls are TRBV7-8 and TRBJ2-5; the D call may be TRBD1 or TRBD2 (5 bases each). The CDR3 extends over 13 amino acids. V lost 6 bases and J lost 5, with 13 bases in between. Per the germline V gene, CDR1 is SGHVS and CDR2 is FQNEAQ. The CDR3 region is CASSGAGIETQYF. The CDR3 DNA reads TGTGCCAGCAGTGGGGCGGGCATTGAGACCCAGTACTTC. Filled out from reference TRBV7-8 and TRBJ2-5, the complete variable domain reads GAGVSQSPRYKVAKRGQDVALRCDPISGHVSLFWYQQALGQGPEFLTYFQNEAQLDKSGLPSDRFFAERPEGSVSTLKIQRTQQEDSAVYLCASSGAGIETQYFGPGTRLLVL.

This clone appeared once. This chain joins TRBV27 and TRBJ2-5; a weak D match, TRBD2 (5 bases). Between the trimmed V and J ends, which lost 2 bases and 5 bases, there was a span of 15 bases. CDR3 length equals 15 residues. Germline V lookup: CDR1 MNHEY, CDR2 SMNVEV (reference sequence). The CDR3, as DNA: TGTGCCAGCAGTTTAGGCCCTGGACTTCTTGAGACCCAGTACTTC. The encoded protein is CASSLGPGLLETQYF.

V gene TRBV19 combines with J gene TRBJ2-3, with 7 bases aligning to TRBD1. With 5 bases clipped from V and 3 bases from J, the junction kept 11 bases outside the gene matches. The CDR3 is made up of 16 amino acids. Germline V CDR1 and CDR2: LNHDA, SQIVND (reference sequence). The CDR3 spells CASSVNTGDTTDTQYF. The CDR3 DNA reads as TGTGCCAGTAGTGTCAACACAGGGGATACGACAGATACGCAGTATTTT.

This chain uses TRBV5-1 with TRBJ2-2, with D unresolved. Germline V gives CDR1 SGHRS, CDR2 YFSETQ. The CDR3 has 17 residues. Trimming removed 0 bases from V and 1 base from J, with 13 bases in between. CDR3 nucleotides: TGCGCCAGCAGCTTGGGACCCACGATAATGAACACCGGGGAGCTGTTTTTT. It encodes CASSLGPTIMNTGELFF.

The J gene is TRBJ1-3, the V gene TRBV2; D call uncertain. Deletions cut 3 bases from V and 4 bases from J, with 7 bases between. This CDR3 comprises 13 residues. The germline CDR1 and CDR2 sequences are SNHLY and FYNNEI. CDR3 sequence: CASSEESGNTIYF. For the CDR3, the DNA is TGTGCCAGCAGTGAGGAATCAGGAAACACCATATATTTT.

The chain couples TRBV14 to TRBJ2-7, with unresolved D. This CDR3 has 13 residues. Germline CDR1 reads SGHDN; CDR2 reads FVKESK. V was trimmed by 0 bases and J by 2 bases, leaving 5 bases between them. In nucleotides, the CDR3 is TGTGCCAGCAGCCAAGACTTGGCCTACGAGCAGTACTTC. It specifies CASSQDLAYEQYF.

The J gene is TRBJ2-7, the V gene TRBV28; 8 bases map to TRBD1. CDR3 size: 13 residues. J was trimmed by 3 bases and V by 4 bases; bases with no gene match: 2. CDR1 MDHEN and CDR2 SYDVKM come from the germline V gene. DNA for the CDR3: TGTGCCAGCAGTTCTGGACAGGGCTACGAGCAGTACTTC. It specifies CASSSGQGYEQYF.

V usage is TRBV10-2 and J usage is TRBJ1-4; no clear D gene. From germline, CDR1 is WSHSY and CDR2 SAAADI. CDR3 length equals 12 residues. Trimming took 3 bases from V and 8 from J, leaving 7 bases between them. The CDR3 DNA is TGCGCCAGCAGTGAATCAGAGGAAAAACTGTTTTTT. As protein: CASSESEEKLFF.

The chain employs TRBV2 and TRBJ1-2; 8 bases fit TRBD1. This CDR3 spans 14 amino acids. Per the germline V gene, CDR1 is SNHLY and CDR2 is FYNNEI. Unmatched junction bases numbered 12, after V lost 7 bases and J lost 8 bases. The CDR3 coding sequence is TGTGCCAGCACTCCCAGGGGGCGTTTCGGAGGCTACACCTTC. This sequence encodes CASTPRGRFGGYTF.

This clone was seen only once. The V call is TRBV5-1, the J call TRBJ1-6; D may be TRBD1 (5 bases). Germline CDR1 and CDR2: SGHRS and YFSETQ. Trimming cost V 4 bases and J 0 bases, with 20 bases left between them. The CDR3 has 19 residues. In nucleotides, the CDR3 is TGCGCCAGCAGCCAGGACATCCTTTACCTTCGCTCCTATAATTCACCCCTCCACTTT. Protein product: CASSQDILYLRSYNSPLHF.

To note about this clone: The conserved phenylalanine or tryptophan normally closing the CDR3 is absent here, so this likely arose from a read error. It is unclear where the CDR3 begins or ends on the DNA, so no DNA is shown, and the CDR3 is as TCRdb lists it. This chain connects TRBV12-3 or TRBV12-4 to TRBJ2-7; TRBD2 was called by the table and not checked on the DNA. The length of the CDR3 is 12 amino acids, counting both ends. The CDR3 sequence is CASSETTPIPRL.

V usage is TRBV6-2 or TRBV6-3 and J usage is TRBJ1-2; 8 bases are a match to TRBD1. Losses at the gene ends were 4 bases for V and 8 bases for J; bases not matched to a gene: 6. The V gene's germline CDR1 is MNHEY and CDR2 SVGEGT. This CDR3 is built from 13 residues. CDR3 DNA sequence: TGTGCCAGCAGTTTTGGGACAGGTGGAGGCTACACCTTC. Amino acids: CASSFGTGGGYTF.

The chain employs TRBV4-1 and TRBJ1-5; 8 bases are shared with TRBD1. The CDR3 is 16 residues long. V was pared by 3 bases and J by 2 bases, with 6 bases of the junction left unmatched. Germline CDR1 and CDR2: MGHRA and YSYEKL. In DNA, the CDR3 is TGCGCCAGCAGCCAGATAGGGACAGGCCGCAATCAGCCCCAGCATTTT. The encoded protein is CASSQIGTGRNQPQHF.

This chain joins TRBV12-3 or TRBV12-4 and TRBJ2-7, with D perhaps TRBD1 (5 bases). Trimming pared 6 bases from V and 6 bases from J, leaving 12 bases between. CDR3 length: 12 residues. The DNA of the CDR3 is TGTGCCAGCAGCCAGTATGGGGCCGAGCAGTACTTC. Protein: CASSQYGAEQYF.

The chain combines TRBV11-3 with TRBJ2-7; 9 bases are shared with TRBD1. Unmatched junction bases numbered 5, after V lost 5 bases and J lost 3 bases. The CDR3 is made up of 14 amino acids. Germline V gene lookup returns CDR1 SGHNT and CDR2 YENEEA. CDR3 bases: TGTGCCAGCAGCCCTAGGACAGGGGTCTACGAGCAGTACTTC. This gives the protein CASSPRTGVYEQYF.

The J gene is TRBJ1-1, the V gene TRBV5-1; D gene uncertain. V was shortened by 0 bases and J by 1 base, with 7 bases between the two germline ends. Germline loops: CDR1 SGHRS, CDR2 YFSETQ. The CDR3 extends over 14 amino acids. CDR3 coding DNA: TGCGCCAGCAGCTTGGACGCCTGGAACACTGAAGCTTTCTTT. Protein product: CASSLDAWNTEAFF.

This chain uses TRBV5-4 with TRBJ2-7; 7 positions agree with TRBD1. Trimming at V came to 3 bases and at J to 0 bases, leaving 6 bases not matched to a gene. The CDR3 is made up of 15 amino acids. CDR1 SGHNT and CDR2 YYREEE come from the germline V gene (reference sequence). The CDR3 DNA is TGTGCCAGCAGCTGGGTCGGGACAGCCTCCTACGAGCAGTACTTC. Its protein is CASSWVGTASYEQYF.

This clone was seen a handful of times. Other nucleotide sequences from this sample produce the same CDR3. The chain recombines TRBV19 with TRBJ2-7, with unresolved D. The germline CDR1 and CDR2 sequences are LNHDA and SQIVND (reference sequence). The CDR3 spans 12 residues. V was shortened by 3 bases and J by 2 bases, with 5 bases between the two germline ends. CDR3 in amino acids: CASSMGTYEQYF. The CDR3 DNA reads as TGTGCCAGTAGTATGGGTACCTACGAGCAGTACTTC.